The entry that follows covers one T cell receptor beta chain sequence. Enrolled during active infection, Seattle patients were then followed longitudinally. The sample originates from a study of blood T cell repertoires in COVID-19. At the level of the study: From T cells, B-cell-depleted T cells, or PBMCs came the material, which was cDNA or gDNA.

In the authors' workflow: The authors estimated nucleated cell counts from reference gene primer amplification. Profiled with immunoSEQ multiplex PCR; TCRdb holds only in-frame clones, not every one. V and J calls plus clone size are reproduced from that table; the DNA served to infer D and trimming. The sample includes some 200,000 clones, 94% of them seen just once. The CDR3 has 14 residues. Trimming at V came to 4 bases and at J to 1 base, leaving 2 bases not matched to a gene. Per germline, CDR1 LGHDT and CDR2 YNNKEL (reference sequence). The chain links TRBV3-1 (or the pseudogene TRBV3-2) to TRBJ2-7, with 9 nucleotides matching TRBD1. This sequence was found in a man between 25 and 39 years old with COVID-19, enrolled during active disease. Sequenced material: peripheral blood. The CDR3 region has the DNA TGTGCCAGCAGCCCCGGGACAGGGTCCTACGAGCAGTACTTC. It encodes CASSPGTGSYEQYF.